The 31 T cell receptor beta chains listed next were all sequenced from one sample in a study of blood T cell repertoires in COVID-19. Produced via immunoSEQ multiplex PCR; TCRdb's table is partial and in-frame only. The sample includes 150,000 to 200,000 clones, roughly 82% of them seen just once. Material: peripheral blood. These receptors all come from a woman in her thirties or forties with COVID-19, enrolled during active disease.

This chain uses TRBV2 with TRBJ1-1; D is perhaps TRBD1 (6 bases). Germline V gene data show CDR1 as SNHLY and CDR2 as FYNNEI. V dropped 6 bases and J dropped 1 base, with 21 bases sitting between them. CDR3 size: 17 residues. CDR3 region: CASRRLSGDSENTEAFF. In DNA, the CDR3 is TGTGCCAGCAGACGTCTCTCAGGGGATTCGGAGAACACTGAAGCTTTCTTT.

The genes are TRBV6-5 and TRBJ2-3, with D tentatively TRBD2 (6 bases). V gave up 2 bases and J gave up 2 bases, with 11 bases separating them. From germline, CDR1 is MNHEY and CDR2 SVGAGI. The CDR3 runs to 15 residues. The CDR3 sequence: CASSYAGTDTDTQYF. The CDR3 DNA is TGTGCCAGCAGTTACGCCGGGACTGACACAGATACGCAGTATTTT.

The CDR3 sequence: CASSYGGGRANSPLHF. The DNA of the CDR3 is TGTGCCAGCAGTTACGGGGGCGGAAGGGCAAATTCACCCCTCCACTTT. This sequence joins TRBV6-5 and TRBJ1-6; TRBD1 is a possible D gene (6 bases). CDR3 length: 16 residues. The germline gives CDR1 MNHEY, CDR2 SVGAGI. V lost 2 bases to trimming and J lost 7 bases, with 15 bases between them.

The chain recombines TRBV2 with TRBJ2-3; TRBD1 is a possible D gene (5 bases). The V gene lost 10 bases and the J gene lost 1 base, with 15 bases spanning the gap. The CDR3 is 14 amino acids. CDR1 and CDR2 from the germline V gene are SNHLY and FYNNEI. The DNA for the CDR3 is TGTGCCATACGAAGGGGTGGAGGCACAGATACGCAGTATTTT. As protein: CAIRRGGGTDTQYF.

CDR3 bases: TGTGCCAGCACCCCCCCTCTAGCGAGCGAGCAGTTCTTC. Its translation: CASTPPLASEQFF. V is TRBV7-9 and J is TRBJ2-1; D may be TRBD2 (6 bases). The V gene's germline CDR1 is SEHNR and CDR2 FQNEAQ (reference sequence). Trimming took off 7 bases at V and 10 bases at J, with 17 bases between the two ends. This CDR3 has 13 amino acids.

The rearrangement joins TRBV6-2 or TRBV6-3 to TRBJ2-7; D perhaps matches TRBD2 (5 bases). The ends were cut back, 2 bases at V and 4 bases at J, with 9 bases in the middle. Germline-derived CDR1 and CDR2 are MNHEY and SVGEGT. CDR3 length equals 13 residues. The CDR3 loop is CASSYGPGYEQYF. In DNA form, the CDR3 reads TGTGCCAGCAGTTACGGCCCGGGGTACGAGCAGTACTTC.

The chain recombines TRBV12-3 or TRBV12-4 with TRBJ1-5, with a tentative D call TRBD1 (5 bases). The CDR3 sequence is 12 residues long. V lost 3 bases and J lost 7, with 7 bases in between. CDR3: CASSLGGQPQHF. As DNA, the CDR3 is TGTGCCAGCAGTTTGGGGGGACAGCCCCAGCATTTT.

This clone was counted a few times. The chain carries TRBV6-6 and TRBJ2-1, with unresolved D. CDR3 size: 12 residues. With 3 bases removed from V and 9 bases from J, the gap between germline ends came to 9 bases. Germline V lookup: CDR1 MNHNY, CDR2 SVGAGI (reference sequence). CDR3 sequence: CASSYEVGEQFF. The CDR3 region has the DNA TGTGCCAGCAGTTATGAGGTGGGTGAGCAGTTCTTC.

In DNA, the CDR3 is TGTGCCAGCAGCCAAGCCGGGACAGGGGATTCACCCCTCCACTTT. This sequence encodes CASSQAGTGDSPLHF. This rearrangement joins TRBV14 to TRBJ1-6, with TRBD1 matching 10 bases. Germline CDR1 SGHDN, CDR2 FVKESK. There are 15 residues in the CDR3. The ends lost 1 base at V and 8 bases at J; junction bases unmatched: 2.

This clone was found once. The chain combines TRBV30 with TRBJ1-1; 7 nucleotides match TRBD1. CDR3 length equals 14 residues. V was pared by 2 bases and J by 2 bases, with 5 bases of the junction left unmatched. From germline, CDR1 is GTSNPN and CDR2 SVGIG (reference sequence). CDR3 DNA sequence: TGTGCCTGGAGTCCTCGGACAGGAAACACTGAAGCTTTCTTT. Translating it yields CAWSPRTGNTEAFF.

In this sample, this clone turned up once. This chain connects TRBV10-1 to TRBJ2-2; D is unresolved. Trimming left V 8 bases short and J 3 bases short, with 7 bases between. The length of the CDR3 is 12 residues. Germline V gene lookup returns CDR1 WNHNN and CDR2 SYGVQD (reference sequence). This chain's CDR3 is CASQDYTGELFF. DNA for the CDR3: TGCGCCAGCCAGGATTACACCGGGGAGCTGTTTTTT.

The CDR3 is CAWSVQVETEAFF. Here the CDR3 DNA reads TGTGCCTGGAGTGTACAGGTCGAAACTGAAGCTTTCTTT. The genes are TRBV30 and TRBJ1-1; TRBD1 might be the D (5 bases). CDR1 and CDR2 from the germline V gene are GTSNPN and SVGIG (reference sequence). V was trimmed by 0 bases and J by 5 bases, leaving 10 bases between them. The CDR3 has 13 amino acids.

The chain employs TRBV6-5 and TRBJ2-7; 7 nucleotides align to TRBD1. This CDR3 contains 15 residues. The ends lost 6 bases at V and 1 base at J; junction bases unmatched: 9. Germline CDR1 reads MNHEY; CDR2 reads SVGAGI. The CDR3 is CASRISGRGSYEQYF. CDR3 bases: TGTGCCAGCAGAATCTCGGGCAGGGGGTCCTACGAGCAGTACTTC.

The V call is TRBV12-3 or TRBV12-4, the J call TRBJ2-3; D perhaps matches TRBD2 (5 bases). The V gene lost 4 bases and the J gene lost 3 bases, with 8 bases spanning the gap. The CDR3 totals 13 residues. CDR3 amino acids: CASSWTRTDTQYF. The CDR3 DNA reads TGTGCCAGCAGTTGGACTCGAACAGATACGCAGTATTTT.

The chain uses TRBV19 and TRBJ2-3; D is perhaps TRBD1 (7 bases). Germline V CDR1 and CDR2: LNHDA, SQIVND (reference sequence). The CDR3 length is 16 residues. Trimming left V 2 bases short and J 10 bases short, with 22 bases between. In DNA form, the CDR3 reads TGTGCCAGTAGTATATCAGGGGGGTTTGAGCATCGAGCGCAGTATTTT. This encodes CASSISGGFEHRAQYF.

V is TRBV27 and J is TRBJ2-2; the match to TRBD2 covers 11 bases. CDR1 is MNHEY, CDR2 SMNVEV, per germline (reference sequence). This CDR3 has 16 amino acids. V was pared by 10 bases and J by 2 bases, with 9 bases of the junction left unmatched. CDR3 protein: CATHFTSGGNTGELFF. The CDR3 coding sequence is TGTGCCACCCACTTCACTAGCGGGGGAAACACCGGGGAGCTGTTTTTT.

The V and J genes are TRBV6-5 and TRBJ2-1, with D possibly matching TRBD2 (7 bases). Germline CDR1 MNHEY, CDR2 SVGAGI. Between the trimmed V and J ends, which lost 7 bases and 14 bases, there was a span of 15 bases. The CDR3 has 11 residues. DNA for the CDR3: TGTGCCAGCACCGACGGGAGGACAGAGTTCTTC. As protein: CASTDGRTEFF.

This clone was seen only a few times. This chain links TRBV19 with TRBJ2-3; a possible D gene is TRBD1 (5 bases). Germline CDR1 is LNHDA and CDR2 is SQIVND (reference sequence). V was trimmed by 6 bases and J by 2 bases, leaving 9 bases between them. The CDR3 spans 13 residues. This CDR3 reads CASRDSTTDTQYF. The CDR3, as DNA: TGTGCCAGTAGAGACAGTACCACAGATACGCAGTATTTT.

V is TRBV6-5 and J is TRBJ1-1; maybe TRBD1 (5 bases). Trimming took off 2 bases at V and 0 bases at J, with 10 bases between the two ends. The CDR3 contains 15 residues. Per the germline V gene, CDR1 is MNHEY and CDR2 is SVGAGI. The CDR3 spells CASSYAGKVNTEAFF. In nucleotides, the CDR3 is TGTGCCAGCAGTTACGCAGGGAAAGTGAACACTGAAGCTTTCTTT.

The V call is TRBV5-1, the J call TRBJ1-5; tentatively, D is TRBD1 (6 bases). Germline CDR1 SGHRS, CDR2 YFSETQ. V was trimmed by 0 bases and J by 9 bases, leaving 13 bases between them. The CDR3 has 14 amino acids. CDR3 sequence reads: CASSLGQAGGPQHF. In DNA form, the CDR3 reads TGCGCCAGCAGCTTGGGACAGGCCGGTGGGCCCCAGCATTTT.

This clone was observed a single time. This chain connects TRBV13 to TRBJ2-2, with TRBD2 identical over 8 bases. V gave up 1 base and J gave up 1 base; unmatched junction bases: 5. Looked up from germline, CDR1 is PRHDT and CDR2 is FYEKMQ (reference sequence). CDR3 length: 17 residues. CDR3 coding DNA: TGTGCCAGCAGCTTAGTAGGGACTAGGGGGAACACCGGGGAGCTGTTTTTT. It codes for CASSLVGTRGNTGELFF.

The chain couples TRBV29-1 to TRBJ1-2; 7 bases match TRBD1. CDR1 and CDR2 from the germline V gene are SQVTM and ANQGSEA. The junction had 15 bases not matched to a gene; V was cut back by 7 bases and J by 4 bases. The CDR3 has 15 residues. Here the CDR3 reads CSAREHRGRGYGYTF. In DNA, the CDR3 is TGCAGCGCCAGGGAACACAGGGGTCGGGGCTATGGCTACACCTTC.

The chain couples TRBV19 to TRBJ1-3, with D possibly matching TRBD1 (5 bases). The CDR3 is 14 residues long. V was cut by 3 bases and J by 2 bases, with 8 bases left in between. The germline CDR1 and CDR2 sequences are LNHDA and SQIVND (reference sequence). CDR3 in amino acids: CASSIWGPGNTIYF. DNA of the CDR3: TGTGCCAGTAGTATTTGGGGCCCTGGAAACACCATATATTTT. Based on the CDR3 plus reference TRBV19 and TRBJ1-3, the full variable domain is DGGITQSPKYLFRKEGQNVTLSCEQNLNHDAMYWYRQDPGQGLRLIYYSQIVNDFQKGDIAEGYSVSREKKESFPLTVTSAQKNPTAFYLCASSIWGPGNTIYFGEGSWLTVV.

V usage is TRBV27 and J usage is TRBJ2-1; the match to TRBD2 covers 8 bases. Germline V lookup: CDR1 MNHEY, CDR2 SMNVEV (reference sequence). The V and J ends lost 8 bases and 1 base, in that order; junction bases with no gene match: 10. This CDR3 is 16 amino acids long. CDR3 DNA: TGTGCCAGCGGCATTCTAACTAGCGGTTCCTACAATGAGCAGTTCTTC. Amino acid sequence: CASGILTSGSYNEQFF.

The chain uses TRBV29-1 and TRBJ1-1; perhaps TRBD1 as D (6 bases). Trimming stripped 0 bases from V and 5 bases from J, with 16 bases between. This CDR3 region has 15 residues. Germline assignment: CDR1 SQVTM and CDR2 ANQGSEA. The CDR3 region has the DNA TGCAGCGTTGAAGATCTGGGGGCGGTGGGGACTGAAGCTTTCTTT. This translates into CSVEDLGAVGTEAFF.

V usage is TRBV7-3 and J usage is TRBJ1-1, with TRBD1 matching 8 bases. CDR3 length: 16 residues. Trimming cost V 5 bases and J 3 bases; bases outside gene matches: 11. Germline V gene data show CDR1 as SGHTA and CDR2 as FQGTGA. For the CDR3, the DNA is TGTGCCAGCAGCACCCAGGGGGCGCAGGGCTACACTGAAGCTTTCTTT. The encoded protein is CASSTQGAQGYTEAFF.

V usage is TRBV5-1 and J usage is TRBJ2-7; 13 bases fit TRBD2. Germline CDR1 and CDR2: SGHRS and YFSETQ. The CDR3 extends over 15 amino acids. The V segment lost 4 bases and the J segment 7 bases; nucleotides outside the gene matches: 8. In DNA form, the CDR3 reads TGCGCCAGCAGCAAAAGGACTAGCGGGAGTAAAGAGCAGTACTTC. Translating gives CASSKRTSGSKEQYF.

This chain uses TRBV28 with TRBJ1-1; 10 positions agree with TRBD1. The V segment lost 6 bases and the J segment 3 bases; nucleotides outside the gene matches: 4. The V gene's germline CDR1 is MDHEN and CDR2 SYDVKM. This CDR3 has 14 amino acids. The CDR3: CASRPGQGYTEAFF. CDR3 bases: TGTGCCAGCAGGCCGGGACAGGGGTACACTGAAGCTTTCTTT. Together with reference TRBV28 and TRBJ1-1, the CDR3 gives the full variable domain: DVKVTQSSRYLVKRTGEKVFLECVQDMDHENMFWYRQDPGLGLRLIYFSYDVKMKEKGDIPEGYSVSREKKERFSLILESASTNQTSMYLCASRPGQGYTEAFFGQGTRLTVV.

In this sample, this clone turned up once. The CDR3 spells CASSHSYNEQFF. The CDR3 DNA sequence: TGTGCCAGCAGTCACAGTTACAATGAGCAGTTCTTC. The rearrangement uses TRBV3-1 (or the pseudogene TRBV3-2) and TRBJ2-1; D gene unclear. With 6 bases removed from V and 4 bases from J, the gap between germline ends came to 7 bases. From germline, CDR1 is LGHDT and CDR2 YNNKEL (reference sequence). The CDR3 spans 12 residues.

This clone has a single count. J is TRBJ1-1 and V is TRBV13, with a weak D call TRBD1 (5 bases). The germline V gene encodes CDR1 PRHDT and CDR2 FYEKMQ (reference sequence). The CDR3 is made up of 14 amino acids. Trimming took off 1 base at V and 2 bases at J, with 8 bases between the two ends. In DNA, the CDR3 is TGTGCCAGCAGCTTAGTCGGGGGTAACACTGAAGCTTTCTTT. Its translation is CASSLVGGNTEAFF.

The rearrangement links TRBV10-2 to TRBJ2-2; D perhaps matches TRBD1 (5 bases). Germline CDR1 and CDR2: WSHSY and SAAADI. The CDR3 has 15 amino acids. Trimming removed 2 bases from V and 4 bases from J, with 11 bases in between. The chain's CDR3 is CASSEGGRATGELFF. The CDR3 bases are TGCGCCAGCAGTGAGGGCGGCAGGGCCACCGGGGAGCTGTTTTTT.